What follows are 22 T cell receptor beta chains derived from one specimen sequenced in a study of T cell repertoires in cytomegalovirus infection. TCRdb fed the reads into MiXCR, producing one record per CDR3 protein. The sample contains some 940,000 distinct CDR3 sequences, around 32% of which appear only once. Their antigen targets remain unknown. Sequencing was performed on cultured CD8+ T cells from PBMCs, taken from culture after CMV antigen stimulation. These receptors were obtained from a human donor in good health (CMV status not recorded). Some clones in this sample may be carry-over from other donors' samples.

This clonotype came up a few times. The V gene is TRBV28, the J gene TRBJ2-5; D is perhaps TRBD1 (5 bases). The germline V gene encodes CDR1 MDHEN and CDR2 SYDVKM. CDR3 size: 16 residues. Trimming left V 4 bases short and J 4 bases short, with 19 bases between. CDR3 residues: CASSSARRAATETQYF. The CDR3 DNA sequence: TGTGCCAGCAGTTCTGCCCGCAGGGCAGCTACAGAGACCCAGTACTTC.

This clonotype has a handful of counts. The V call is TRBV20-1, the J call TRBJ1-2; D gene ambiguous. This CDR3 region has 14 residues. V lost 2 bases to trimming and J lost 2 bases, with 12 bases between them. Germline CDR1 and CDR2: DFQATT and SNEGSKA (reference sequence). CDR3: CSARSYRENYGYTF. CDR3 nucleotide sequence: TGCAGTGCTAGATCGTACAGAGAAAACTATGGCTACACCTTC.

This chain joins TRBV29-1 and TRBJ1-2; D gene uncertain. Per germline, CDR1 SQVTM and CDR2 ANQGSEA. This CDR3 spans 12 amino acids. Trimming cost V 8 bases and J 2 bases, with 12 bases left between them. CDR3 in amino acids: CSSSGVNYGYTF. CDR3 nucleotides: TGCAGCTCTTCCGGGGTCAACTATGGCTACACCTTC.

The chain is built from TRBV7-2 and TRBJ2-2; D is unresolved. This CDR3 contains 14 residues. Germline loops: CDR1 SGHTA, CDR2 FQGNSA. Trimming took 2 bases from V and 6 from J, leaving 10 bases between them. The CDR3 protein is CASSLLDRPGELFF. The CDR3 DNA follows: TGTGCCAGCAGCTTACTGGACCGCCCCGGGGAGCTGTTTTTT.

This clonotype was counted between two and nine times. The chain couples TRBV7-9 to TRBJ1-5; D unresolved. The length of the CDR3 is 12 residues. V lost 1 base, J lost 8 bases, and 6 bases lay in between. The germline gives CDR1 SEHNR, CDR2 FQNEAQ (reference sequence). CDR3 protein: CASSLDDKPQHF. DNA of the CDR3: TGTGCCAGCAGCTTAGATGACAAGCCCCAGCATTTT.

As for this clonotype: The junction does not match germline at one end; this may be a read error. This chain links TRBV7-6 with TRBJ2-7; possible D gene TRBD2, 6 bases. The CDR3 spans 14 residues. Germline loops: CDR1 SGHVS, CDR2 FNYEAQ. The CDR3 nucleotides are TGTACCAGCAGCTCTACGGGGGTGCCCTACGAGCAGTACTTC. Protein sequence: CTSSSTGVPYEQYF.

The rearrangement links TRBV7-8 to TRBJ2-6; D unresolved. The CDR3 totals 15 residues. V shed 4 bases and J shed 4 bases, with 11 bases lying between them. Germline CDR1 SGHVS, CDR2 FQNEAQ. This chain's CDR3 is CASSSERVGANVLTF. The CDR3 DNA reads as TGTGCCAGCAGCTCCGAAAGGGTAGGGGCCAACGTCCTGACTTTC.

This clonotype occurred a few times. The J gene is TRBJ2-7, the V gene TRBV12-3 or TRBV12-4; 14 bases line up with TRBD2. Trimming removed 3 bases from V and 0 bases from J; junction bases left unmatched: 1. The length of the CDR3 is 16 residues. The CDR3 DNA is TGTGCCAGCAGTTTCGGGACTAGCGGGAGCTCCTACGAGCAGTACTTC. This translates into CASSFGTSGSSYEQYF.

V usage is TRBV10-3 and J usage is TRBJ2-2; a possible D gene is TRBD2 (6 bases). V lost 8 bases, J lost 6 bases, and 16 bases lay in between. The CDR3 extends over 14 amino acids. Germline CDR1 ENHRY, CDR2 SYGVKD. The CDR3, as DNA: TGTGCCATCTTGAGGACGGAGGGCCCCGGGGAGCTGTTTTTT. Protein: CAILRTEGPGELFF.

The table lists this clonotype with a few counts. The chain couples TRBV5-6 to TRBJ2-1; D unresolved. Trimming left V 4 bases short and J 7 bases short, with 9 bases between. Germline V gives CDR1 SGHDT, CDR2 YYEEEE. This CDR3 spans 12 amino acids. CDR3 nucleotides: TGTGCCAGCAGCGCACTCGGAAATGAGCAGTTCTTC. This gives the protein CASSALGNEQFF.

For this clonotype: No conserved phenylalanine or tryptophan ends this CDR3, so it is likely a read error. The chain links TRBV7-6 to TRBJ2-5; D is tentatively TRBD1 or TRBD2 (5 bases each). Trimming removed 2 bases from V and 5 bases from J, with 15 bases in between. This CDR3 contains 15 residues. Germline CDR1 is SGHVS and CDR2 is FNYEAQ. The CDR3, as DNA: TGTGCCAGCAGCTTATACCCACAGGACTGGGAGACCCAGTACTAC. Residues: CASSLYPQDWETQYY.

This clonotype was detected a few times. The chain combines TRBV25-1 with TRBJ1-1; D gene ambiguous. Deletions cut 0 bases from V and 4 bases from J, with 9 bases between. From germline, CDR1 is MGHDK and CDR2 SYGVNS. CDR3 length: 14 amino acids. The DNA of the CDR3 is TGTGCCAGCAGTGAATACTATGGTAGCACTGAAGCTTTCTTT. Translated, it gives CASSEYYGSTEAFF.

This clonotype was detected a few times. The chain carries TRBV19 and TRBJ2-5; TRBD2 is a possible D gene (5 bases). CDR1 and CDR2 (germline): LNHDA, SQIVND (reference sequence). The CDR3 loop spans 14 amino acids. The V end lost 3 bases, the J end lost 4 bases, and 12 bases lay between the germline ends. The CDR3 bases are TGTGCCAGTAGTATTTGGCTAGCCCCAGAGACCCAGTACTTC. This encodes CASSIWLAPETQYF.

This clonotype was observed a few times. J is TRBJ1-2 and V is TRBV12-3 or TRBV12-4; weak D call: TRBD1 (6 bases). V was shortened by 4 bases and J by 4 bases, with 16 bases between the two germline ends. This CDR3 has 15 residues. The CDR3 nucleotides are TGTGCCAGCAGTTCAACAGGGACCGTATTCTATGGCTACACCTTC. As protein: CASSSTGTVFYGYTF.

The chain is built from TRBV18 and TRBJ1-1; D possibly corresponds to TRBD1 (5 bases). Germline values: CDR1 KGHSH, CDR2 LQKENI. This CDR3 comprises 15 residues. The V end lost 2 bases, the J end lost 0 bases, and 10 bases lay between the germline ends. The CDR3 nucleotides read TGTGCCAGCTCACCAGGGGGAATCATGAACACTGAAGCTTTCTTT. Amino acids: CASSPGGIMNTEAFF.

The sample holds many counts of this clonotype. The rearrangement joins TRBV7-2 to TRBJ1-3, with D unresolved. Germline V gene lookup returns CDR1 SGHTA and CDR2 FQGNSA. The CDR3 runs to 15 residues. The V end was cut by 2 bases, the J end by 0 bases, with 8 bases between. CDR3 in DNA: TGTGCCAGCAGCTTAAATCGAGTCTCTGGAAACACCATATATTTT. Residues: CASSLNRVSGNTIYF.

This clonotype was counted at least ten times. This chain joins TRBV7-8 and TRBJ2-1; 9 nucleotides align to TRBD1. Germline-derived CDR1 and CDR2 are SGHVS and FQNEAQ. Unmatched junction bases numbered 2, after V lost 1 base and J lost 7 bases. This CDR3 comprises 14 residues. The CDR3 region is CASSLGGTGNEQFF. The CDR3 DNA follows: TGTGCCAGCAGCTTAGGCGGGACAGGGAATGAGCAGTTCTTC.

This clonotype occurred once. The chain is built from TRBV27 and TRBJ2-6; unclear D gene. Germline CDR1 MNHEY, CDR2 SMNVEV (reference sequence). There are 15 residues in the CDR3. Trimming took 0 bases from V and 2 from J, leaving 5 bases between them. CDR3 in amino acids: CASSLSVTGANVLTF. The DNA of the CDR3 is TGTGCCAGCAGTTTATCGGTAACTGGGGCCAACGTCCTGACTTTC. Drawing the rest from reference TRBV27 and TRBJ2-6, the complete variable domain is EAQVTQNPRYLITVTGKKLTVTCSQNMNHEYMSWYRQDPGLGLRQIYYSMNVEVTDKGDVPEGYKVSRKEKRNFPLILESPSPNQTSLYFCASSLSVTGANVLTFGAGSRLTVL.

This chain connects TRBV20-1 to TRBJ1-5, with 8 positions matching TRBD1. The CDR3 is 16 residues long. In germline, CDR1 is DFQATT, CDR2 SNEGSKA (reference sequence). Trimming removed 0 bases from V and 2 bases from J; junction bases left unmatched: 6. The CDR3 here is CSARDTDRGGNQPQHF. The CDR3 DNA sequence: TGCAGTGCTAGAGATACTGACAGGGGAGGCAATCAGCCCCAGCATTTT.

The chain recombines TRBV7-9 with TRBJ2-7, with 11 bases lining up with TRBD1. V shed 5 bases, J shed 5 bases, and the junction held 2 bases outside the gene matches. CDR1 is SEHNR, CDR2 FQNEAQ, per germline (reference sequence). This CDR3 is built from 13 residues. The chain's CDR3 is CASSPGQGDEQYV. Written as DNA, the CDR3 is TGTGCCAGCAGCCCGGGACAGGGGGACGAGCAGTACGTC.

This clonotype was observed a few times. The chain recombines TRBV12-3 or TRBV12-4 with TRBJ1-5, with D tentatively TRBD1 (6 bases). The CDR3 contains 15 residues. V was pared by 5 bases and J by 2 bases, with 13 bases between. CDR3 protein: CASSPARGGNQPQHF. Written as DNA, the CDR3 is TGTGCCAGCAGTCCGGCGAGGGGGGGCAATCAGCCCCAGCATTTT.

The genes are TRBV20-1 and TRBJ2-7, with 8 bases aligning to TRBD1. CDR1 is DFQATT and CDR2 is SNEGSKA in the germline V gene (reference sequence). This CDR3 is 17 amino acids long. V was pared by 4 bases and J by 3 bases, with 17 bases of the junction left unmatched. CDR3 residues: CSAILLGDRTFIYEQYF. Written as DNA, the CDR3 is TGCAGTGCTATCCTTTTGGGGGACAGGACCTTCATCTACGAGCAGTACTTC.